In this sample, the clone carrying this T cell receptor (beta chain) turned up once. This sample is drawn from a study of glioma-infiltrating T cells after dendritic cell vaccination. As for the study in general: Glioblastoma patients came from Phase I and II dendritic cell vaccination trials.

No glioblastoma patient carried an isocitrate dehydrogenase mutation. Amplification used 60 V beta primers and 13 J beta primers. Some clones are missing from TCRdb's copy, which holds only in-frame ones; the method was immunoSEQ multiplex PCR. The sample lists approximately 84,000 clones, about nine tenths occurring once. V lost 4 bases and J 1 base, leaving 5 bases between the germline ends. The CDR3 runs 13 residues. Germline values: CDR1 SGDLS, CDR2 YYNGEE. The chain carries TRBV9 and TRBJ2-2, with D hard to call. The sample here was blood, taken before dendritic cell vaccination. The source of this sequence is a human donor with glioblastoma. Written as DNA, the CDR3 is TGTGCCAGCAGCCCCCAGAACACCGGGGAGCTGTTTTTT. It specifies CASSPQNTGELFF.